The 15 T cell receptor beta chains reported below all come from one sample, sequenced in a study of cytomegalovirus exposure and HLA in healthy donors. The PCR contained 60 Vbeta and 13 Jbeta primers. Only in-frame clones appear in the TCRdb table, and some are missing; sequencing was by immunoSEQ multiplex PCR. The profile shows 190,000 or so clones, roughly 78% of them singletons. The sequenced sample consisted of PBMCs. Receptors originate from a boy between 10 and 17 years old in good health and CMV-seronegative.

The chain uses TRBV5-1 and TRBJ2-6, with TRBD1 identical over 9 bases. From germline, CDR1 is SGHRS and CDR2 YFSETQ. V lost 4 bases to trimming and J lost 2 bases; unmatched junction nucleotides: 10. This CDR3 is 18 amino acids long. This CDR3 reads CASSPPGTGMPGANVLTF. The CDR3, as DNA: TGCGCCAGCAGCCCGCCCGGGACAGGGATGCCTGGGGCCAACGTCCTGACTTTC.

The chain combines TRBV4-1 with TRBJ1-4; 7 bases align to TRBD1. Germline CDR1 is MGHRA and CDR2 is YSYEKL. This CDR3 contains 19 residues. With V trimmed by 6 bases and J by 4 bases, 20 bases remained unmatched. CDR3 sequence: CASRRDPGQLAGGNEKLFF. Here the CDR3 DNA reads TGCGCCAGCAGAAGAGACCCGGGACAGCTTGCGGGGGGTAATGAAAAACTGTTTTTT.

V is TRBV11-2 and J is TRBJ1-3, with D unclear. The CDR3 runs to 13 residues. V lost 7 bases to trimming and J lost 0 bases, with 7 bases between them. In germline, CDR1 is SGHAT, CDR2 FQNNGV. CDR3: CASNRDSGNTIYF. The CDR3, as DNA: TGTGCCAGCAACAGAGACTCTGGAAACACCATATATTTT.

This clone has just one count. The chain combines TRBV11-1 with TRBJ2-1, with TRBD2 matching 7 bases. V shed 7 bases and J 4 bases; nucleotides not matched to a gene: 10. The CDR3 runs 15 residues. Germline lookup yields CDR1 SGHAT and CDR2 FQDESV (reference sequence). The CDR3 spells CASTSSGYDYNEQFF. CDR3 bases: TGTGCCAGCACTTCTAGCGGCTACGATTACAATGAGCAGTTCTTC.

This clone was seen a single time. The rearrangement uses TRBV29-1 and TRBJ2-2; D may be TRBD1 (5 bases). Germline CDR1 SQVTM, CDR2 ANQGSEA. Between the trimmed V and J ends, which lost 7 bases and 2 bases, there was a span of 14 bases. This CDR3 region has 14 residues. This CDR3 reads CSALRQTNTGELFF. CDR3 sequence (DNA): TGCAGCGCCCTCCGACAGACCAACACCGGGGAGCTGTTTTTT.

The rearrangement uses TRBV5-4 and TRBJ2-3, with TRBD2 matching over 8 bases. Per the germline V gene, CDR1 is SGHNT and CDR2 is YYREEE (reference sequence). This CDR3 spans 16 amino acids. The junction had 12 bases not matched to a gene; V was cut back by 4 bases and J by 5 bases. The CDR3: CASSPPRGAVGDTQYF. The CDR3 DNA reads as TGTGCCAGCAGCCCCCCGCGGGGGGCGGTGGGAGATACGCAGTATTTT.

The chain couples TRBV5-1 to TRBJ2-1; perhaps TRBD2 as D (6 bases). This CDR3 has 20 amino acids. Germline V gene sequence: CDR1 SGHRS, CDR2 YFSETQ. Deletions cut 0 bases from V and 4 bases from J, with 26 bases between. The CDR3 coding sequence is TGCGCCAGCAGCTTGGCCGGTGGGGCATCGGCCGGAGGGAGTTACAATGAGCAGTTCTTC. This codes for CASSLAGGASAGGSYNEQFF.

The V call is TRBV9, the J call TRBJ2-7, with 8 bases lining up with TRBD2. The CDR3 spans 14 residues. The V gene end was trimmed by 0 bases and the J gene end by 5 bases; junction bases not matched to a gene: 4. Germline loops: CDR1 SGDLS, CDR2 YYNGEE. The DNA for the CDR3 is TGTGCCAGCAGCGTAGCGGGGGGGATCCACGAGCAGTACTTC. Protein sequence: CASSVAGGIHEQYF. The full variable domain, its missing parts supplied by reference TRBV9 and TRBJ2-7, is DSGVTQTPKHLITATGQRVTLRCSPRSGDLSVYWYQQSLDQGLQFLIQYYNGEERAKGNILERFSAQQFPDLHSELNLSSLELGDSALYFCASSVAGGIHEQYFGPGTRLTVT.

The table lists this clone with a count of one. The chain is built from TRBV5-6 and TRBJ2-5; D not resolved. The J call may be mistaken, given a closer DNA end match to TRBJ2-7. Germline-derived CDR1 and CDR2 are SGHDT and YYEEEE. The CDR3 runs 13 residues. CDR3 sequence (DNA): TGTGCCAGCAGCTTCGTTAGCCGGCACGAGCAGTACTTC. It is translated as CASSFVSRHEQYF.

The rearrangement links TRBV5-1 to TRBJ1-2; TRBD1 matches 7 bases. In germline, CDR1 is SGHRS, CDR2 YFSETQ. V was clipped by 3 bases and J by 4 bases; unmatched bases: 12. This CDR3 comprises 16 residues. The CDR3 is CASSSYRQGGGYGYTF. DNA of the CDR3: TGCGCCAGCAGCTCCTACCGACAGGGCGGCGGCTATGGCTACACCTTC.

V usage is TRBV7-9 and J usage is TRBJ2-2; D gene uncertain. The V end lost 6 bases, the J end lost 6 bases, and 14 bases lay between the germline ends. Germline CDR1 is SEHNR and CDR2 is FQNEAQ (reference sequence). The CDR3 has 14 amino acids. Here the CDR3 reads CASSYIPPPGELFF. CDR3 sequence (DNA): TGTGCCAGCAGTTATATTCCTCCCCCCGGGGAGCTGTTTTTT.

This chain connects TRBV6-4 to TRBJ1-1; perhaps TRBD1 as D (6 bases). CDR1 is MRHNA, CDR2 SNTAGT, per germline. This CDR3 is built from 16 residues. The V end was cut by 4 bases, the J end by 1 base, with 16 bases between. The CDR3, as DNA: TGTGCCAGCAGTGTTTCGGCAGGGGCACCGAACACTGAAGCTTTCTTT. Protein: CASSVSAGAPNTEAFF.

The chain carries TRBV7-3 and TRBJ1-1; possibly TRBD1 for D (5 bases). The V gene lost 5 bases and the J gene lost 8 bases, with 12 bases spanning the gap. The CDR3 covers 12 residues. Germline V CDR1 and CDR2: SGHTA, FQGTGA. The CDR3 protein is CASSGGGPEAFF. CDR3 DNA: TGTGCCAGCAGCGGGGGAGGGCCCGAAGCTTTCTTT. Combining the CDR3 with reference TRBV7-3 and TRBJ1-1 gives the whole variable domain GAGVSQTPSNKVTEKGKYVELRCDPISGHTALYWYRQSLGQGPEFLIYFQGTGAADDSGLPNDRFFAVRPEGSVSTLKIQRTERGDSAVYLCASSGGGPEAFFGQGTRLTVV.

This CDR3 is CAISESESGANVLTF. The CDR3, as DNA: TGTGCCATCAGTGAGTCGGAGAGTGGGGCCAACGTCCTGACTTTC. The chain joins TRBV10-3 to TRBJ2-6, with D unclear. The CDR3 runs to 15 residues. Germline assignment: CDR1 ENHRY and CDR2 SYGVKD. V lost 0 bases, J lost 3 bases, and 6 bases lay in between.

This chain connects TRBV2 to TRBJ2-2; 10 nucleotides agree with TRBD2. The CDR3 is 17 residues long. Germline V gives CDR1 SNHLY, CDR2 FYNNEI. The ends lost 2 bases at V and 2 bases at J; junction bases unmatched: 5. The CDR3 is CASSEWLAGVNTGELFF. For the CDR3, the DNA is TGTGCCAGCAGTGAATGGCTAGCGGGAGTCAACACCGGGGAGCTGTTTTTT. The entire variable domain, with the rest obtained from reference TRBV2 and TRBJ2-2, is as follows: EPEVTQTPSHQVTQMGQEVILRCVPISNHLYFYWYRQILGQKVEFLVSFYNNEISEKSEIFDDQFSVERPDGSNFTLKIRSTKLEDSAMYFCASSEWLAGVNTGELFFGEGSRLTVL.